These 17 T cell receptor beta chains were all obtained from the same sample, sequenced in a study of CD8 T cells in ankylosing spondylitis. TCRdb itself ran the 5' RACE reads through MiXCR, one entry per CDR3 protein. The repertoire includes about 160,000 distinct CDR3 sequences, around a tenth of them detected once, and roughly 15% sits in the top ten. The material sequenced was blood, either unsorted or a sorted T cell fraction (not recorded which). Receptors originate from a female donor with ankylosing spondylitis or in good health (not recorded which).

The chain combines TRBV2 with TRBJ2-3; 7 bases are shared with TRBD2. Trimming took 3 bases from V and 3 from J; bases not matched to a gene: 3. The V gene's germline CDR1 is SNHLY and CDR2 FYNNEI. The CDR3 extends over 14 amino acids. CDR3 DNA sequence: TGTGCCAGCAGTGACACTAGCGAAACAGATACGCAGTATTTT. Translated: CASSDTSETDTQYF.

The chain is built from TRBV10-3 and TRBJ2-7, with D maybe TRBD1 (5 bases). Germline values: CDR1 ENHRY, CDR2 SYGVKD. This CDR3 is 14 amino acids long. With 2 bases removed from V and 3 bases from J, the gap between germline ends came to 11 bases. This chain's CDR3 is CAISERQGIYEQYF. DNA of the CDR3: TGTGCCATCAGTGAGCGGCAGGGTATCTACGAGCAGTACTTC.

In DNA, the CDR3 is TGTGCCAGCAGTTTAGGTACTCCCAATTCACCCCTCCACTTT. Translating it yields CASSLGTPNSPLHF. The chain uses TRBV12-3 or TRBV12-4 and TRBJ1-6; D call uncertain. CDR3 length: 14 residues. The ends were cut back, 1 base at V and 7 bases at J, with 8 bases in the middle.

This clonotype has more than one count but fewer than ten. Germline and junction disagree at one end, which may indicate a read error. V usage is TRBV20-1 and J usage is TRBJ2-1; possibly TRBD1 for D (5 bases). Germline V CDR1 and CDR2: DFQATT, SNEGSKA (reference sequence). The length of the CDR3 is 12 residues. The CDR3 region has the DNA TGCAGTGCCAGAGACAGTTTGGATGAGCAGTTCTTC. The encoded protein is CSARDSLDEQFF.

This clonotype showed up just a few times. The chain is built from TRBV6-2 or TRBV6-3 and TRBJ2-7; no clear D. V was clipped by 4 bases and J by 2 bases, with 12 bases between them. CDR3 length: 14 amino acids. Germline V CDR1 and CDR2: MNHEY, SVGEGT. CDR3 DNA sequence: TGTGCCAGCAGTTCCGATGGGGTACCCTACGAGCAGTACTTC. This translates into CASSSDGVPYEQYF.

This clonotype was counted a few times. The chain links TRBV7-8 to TRBJ2-7, with TRBD1 matching over 8 bases. Per germline, CDR1 SGHVS and CDR2 FQNEAQ. The CDR3 totals 15 residues. Unmatched junction bases numbered 4, after V lost 1 base and J lost 2 bases. CDR3 nucleotides: TGTGCCAGCAGCTTAGTCCGGGACAGGACCTACGAGCAGTACTTC. It specifies CASSLVRDRTYEQYF.

This clonotype showed up just a few times. One end of the junction does not line up with germline, which may come from a read error. The chain links TRBV5-6 to TRBJ1-2; 7 bases align to TRBD1. The CDR3 runs to 11 residues. Germline loops: CDR1 SGHDT, CDR2 YYEEEE. The CDR3 nucleotides are TGTGCCAGCAGCTCCACCGGGACAGCCTTCTTC. Its protein is CASSSTGTAFF.

This clonotype appeared a few times. V is TRBV15 and J is TRBJ2-7; D is unresolved. Germline V gives CDR1 LNHNV, CDR2 YYDKDF (reference sequence). Between the trimmed V and J ends, which lost 1 base and 5 bases, there was a span of 9 bases. This CDR3 comprises 13 residues. DNA for the CDR3: TGTGCCACCAGCAGAGGGGCCCTTGACGAGCAGTACTTC. Its protein is CATSRGALDEQYF.

In this sample, this clonotype turned up a few times. This chain links TRBV6-1 with TRBJ1-2; 9 nucleotides align to TRBD1. V shed 5 bases, J shed 7 bases, and the junction held 11 bases outside the gene matches. CDR3 length: 15 amino acids. CDR1 is MNHNS, CDR2 SASEGT, per germline. Here the CDR3 DNA reads TGTGCCAGCAGTCCACCCGGGACAGGGTTTTTTGGCTACACCTTC. It yields the protein CASSPPGTGFFGYTF.

This clonotype was observed a handful of times. This chain uses TRBV7-8 with TRBJ2-1; D possibly corresponds to TRBD1 (5 bases). There are 14 residues in the CDR3. Trimming cost V 1 base and J 4 bases, with 8 bases left between them. Germline V gene sequence: CDR1 SGHVS, CDR2 FQNEAQ. The CDR3 sequence is CASSLVQVYNEQFF. The CDR3 nucleotides are TGTGCCAGCAGCTTAGTACAGGTTTACAATGAGCAGTTCTTC.

This clonotype was detected only a few times. This chain uses TRBV27 with TRBJ2-1; weak D call: TRBD1 (5 bases). Germline V gene sequence: CDR1 MNHEY, CDR2 SMNVEV (reference sequence). The CDR3 length is 11 residues. Between the trimmed V and J ends, which lost 10 bases and 4 bases, there was a span of 8 bases. The CDR3, as DNA: TGTGCCACGACAGTTTACAATGAGCAGTTCTTC. Its protein is CATTVYNEQFF.

At least ten counts were recorded for this clonotype. The chain couples TRBV7-2 to TRBJ2-7, with a weak D call TRBD2 (6 bases). The V end was cut by 4 bases, the J end by 3 bases, with 10 bases between. This CDR3 comprises 13 residues. The germline gives CDR1 SGHTA, CDR2 FQGNSA. CDR3 sequence (DNA): TGTGCCAGCAGCTCATTGGGAGGCTACGAGCAGTACTTC. Amino acid sequence: CASSSLGGYEQYF.

V gene TRBV30 combines with J gene TRBJ1-5; D uncertain. CDR1 is GTSNPN, CDR2 SVGIG, per germline (reference sequence). The CDR3 loop spans 13 amino acids. V was clipped by 0 bases and J by 2 bases, with 5 bases between them. CDR3 sequence: CAWSVGGNQPQHF. The CDR3 nucleotides read TGTGCCTGGAGTGTAGGTGGCAATCAGCCCCAGCATTTT.

This clonotype has at least ten counts. With a much larger clone just one base away, this may be a read error. The rearrangement joins TRBV29-1 to TRBJ1-1; D gene unclear. The CDR3 is 11 amino acids. The V gene's germline CDR1 is SQVTM and CDR2 ANQGSEA. Trimming shortened V by 2 bases and J by 0 bases, and 1 base separated the two germline ends. The CDR3 bases are TGCAGCGTTGAACTGAACACTGAAGCTTTCTTT. Translating it yields CSVELNTEAFF.

At least ten counts were recorded for this clonotype. The chain recombines TRBV4-3 with TRBJ2-1, with TRBD2 as a possible D gene (5 bases). CDR1 is LGHNA, CDR2 YSLEER, per germline. This CDR3 has 16 amino acids. V dropped 5 bases and J dropped 0 bases, with 14 bases sitting between them. DNA of the CDR3: TGCGCCAGCAGCGGTGGGCTAGCCAGCTCCTACAATGAGCAGTTCTTC. The encoded protein is CASSGGLASSYNEQFF.

This clonotype was seen repeatedly, ten times or more. The chain carries TRBV12-3 or TRBV12-4 and TRBJ1-5; no clear D. Deletions cut 4 bases from V and 4 bases from J, with 11 bases between. The CDR3 is 14 amino acids. CDR3: CASSSWGGNQPQHF. The CDR3 DNA sequence: TGTGCCAGCAGTTCATGGGGTGGAAATCAGCCCCAGCATTTT.

This clonotype was counted at least ten times. The chain combines TRBV5-5 with TRBJ1-2, with D perhaps TRBD1 (6 bases). V lost 0 bases, J lost 3 bases, and 6 bases lay in between. The CDR3 extends over 13 amino acids. CDR1 is SGHKS, CDR2 YYEKEE, per germline (reference sequence). The CDR3 nucleotides read TGTGCCAGCAGCTTGGAGGGGGACTATGGCTACACCTTC. Translation gives CASSLEGDYGYTF.